This is a list of T cell receptor beta chains from one sample in a study of blood T cell repertoires in COVID-19. Only in-frame clones appear in the TCRdb table, and some are missing; sequencing was by immunoSEQ multiplex PCR. The data contain roughly 70,000 clones, around four fifths of them singletons. The specimen was peripheral blood. The receptors originated from a man between 60 and 75 years old with acute or convalescent COVID-19. The CDR3 runs from the conserved cysteine through the conserved F or W. D genes are given only for firm matches. Some rows mark clone size as missing; the rest say once, few, many or name a class of expanded clone.

. | . | TRBJ1-2 | TRBV10-3 | TGTGCCATCAGTGATCTGGGGCAGGGTGGCTACACCTTC | CAISDLGQGGYTF
. | . | TRBJ1-3 | TRBV21-1 | TGTGCCAGCAGCAAAGGGGCCGGCTCTGGAAACACCATATATTTT | CASSKGAGSGNTIYF
. | TRBD2 | TRBJ2-2 | TRBV7-6 | TGTGCCAGCAGCTTAGTGGGGGGGACTGTGACCGGGGAGCTGTTTTTT | CASSLVGGTVTGELFF
few | TRBD2 | TRBJ2-3 | TRBV19 | TGTGCCAGATGCGGGACTAGCGGGAGGGCCGTGGGAACAGATACGCAGTATTTT | CARCGTSGRAVGTDTQYF
. | . | TRBJ1-2 | TRBV28 | TGTGCCAGCAGACTCCAGGGGAGTCACTACACCTTC | CASRLQGSHYTF
. | TRBD2 | TRBJ2-5 | TRBV30 | TGTGCCTGGAGTGCCCGGGGGGGGGTACAAGAGACCCAGTACTTC | CAWSARGGVQETQYF
. | . | TRBJ2-1 | TRBV24-1 | TGTGCCACCAGAGGGAGCTCCACGAATGAGCAGTTCTTC | CATRGSSTNEQFF
few | . | TRBJ2-7 | TRBV5-4 | TGTGCCAGCAGCTTGGGGCCAGGGGCCGACGAGCAGTACTTC | CASSLGPGADEQYF
. | . | TRBJ2-7 | TRBV9 | TGTGCCAGCAGCGTAGAGCGCGGGGAATACGAGCAGTACTTC | CASSVERGEYEQYF
few | . | TRBJ1-1 | TRBV30 | TGTGCCGCAACACAGAGATCAAACACTGAAGCTTTCTTT | CAATQRSNTEAFF
. | . | TRBJ1-6 | TRBV23-1 | TGCGCCAGCAGTCAGAACCATCCAGGGCCCCTCCACTTT | CASSQNHPGPLHF
. | TRBD1 | TRBJ2-3 | TRBV18 | TGTGCCAGCTCACCACGACAGGGGTCCCGCACAGATACGCAGTATTTT | CASSPRQGSRTDTQYF
few | TRBD2 | TRBJ2-1 | TRBV27 | TGTGCCAGCAGCCCGAGGCGGGAGTCGGACAATGAGCAGTTCTTC | CASSPRRESDNEQFF
. | . | TRBJ1-4 | TRBV6-1 | TGTGCCAGCAGTGAAGCGTTCGGACAGACCCTCTTAGCTAATGAAAAACTGTTTTTT | CASSEAFGQTLLANEKLFF
. | TRBD1 | TRBJ1-5 | TRBV6-5 | TGTGCCAGCGAACAGGGGGAGAATCAGCCCCAGCATTTT | CASEQGENQPQHF
. | TRBD2 | TRBJ2-3 | TRBV2 | TGTGCCAGCAGTCTAGCGGGAGGGGGAGCAGATACGCAGTATTTT | CASSLAGGGADTQYF
. | . | TRBJ2-1 | TRBV6-5 | TGTGCCAGCAGAGCTCGACAGCACAATGAGCAGTTCTTC | CASRARQHNEQFF
. | . | TRBJ2-1 | TRBV2 | TGTGCCAGCAGTGAAGCGTTACAGGGAGAGCAGTTCTTC | CASSEALQGEQFF
. | TRBD1 | TRBJ2-7 | TRBV5-4 | TGTGCCAGCAGCTCGGGACAGGGGGCGGGAGAGCAGTACTTC | CASSSGQGAGEQYF
. | TRBD1 | TRBJ1-1 | TRBV11-3 | TGTGCCAGCAGTCCGAGGCAGGGGGCAGACACTGAAGCTTTCTTT | CASSPRQGADTEAFF
. | TRBD1 | TRBJ1-4 | TRBV5-6 | TGTGCCAGCAGCATCCTAGAGGGGGCGCGGGGAAAACTGTTTTTT | CASSILEGARGKLFF
. | . | TRBJ1-4 | TRBV3-1/TRBV3-2 | TGTGCCAGCAGGCACGCGCCCGGGACAAGTGAAAAACTGTTTTTT | CASRHAPGTSEKLFF
. | . | TRBJ2-3 | TRBV7-2 | TGTGCCAGCAGCTTTATCCCTAGCACAGATACGCAGTATTTT | CASSFIPSTDTQYF
once | . | TRBJ2-5 | TRBV20-1 | TGCAGTGCTAGTTCTGGGCGGAGGGAGACCCAGTACTTC | CSASSGRRETQYF
many | . | TRBJ2-3 | TRBV2 | TGTGCCAGCAGTGATACAGGGCCCTGGGGGGATACGCAGTATTTT | CASSDTGPWGDTQYF
. | . | TRBJ2-7 | TRBV2 | TGTGCCAGCCGAGGCGGGTTAGCCTACGAGCAGTACTTC | CASRGGLAYEQYF
. | TRBD1 | TRBJ1-2 | TRBV29-1 | TGCAGCGTTGTCGAGGGACAGGGCACTAACTATGGCTACACCTTC | CSVVEGQGTNYGYTF
medium-sized | . | TRBJ2-4 | TRBV19 | TGTGCCAGTAGTATTACGTTCGCAGGGGGGATGGACAAAGTCTTC | CASSITFAGGMDKVF
. | TRBD2 | TRBJ2-6 | TRBV11-2 | TGTGCCAGCAGCTTAGTGAGGGGAGGGGTCTCTGGGGCCAACGTCCTGACTTTC | CASSLVRGGVSGANVLTF
. | . | TRBJ2-7 | TRBV5-1 | TGCGCCAGCAGTCCCCCGGGACTGAAGTCCTACGAGCAGTACTTC | CASSPPGLKSYEQYF
. | . | TRBJ1-2 | TRBV6-5 | TGTGCCACCCGACCACCAGGGGAGGGAGGCTACACCTTC | CATRPPGEGGYTF
. | . | TRBJ2-2 | TRBV9 | TGTGCCAGCAGCGTACGGAACACCGGGGAGCTGTTTTTT | CASSVRNTGELFF
. | TRBD1 | TRBJ1-1 | TRBV5-1 | TGCGCCAGCAGTTTAACAGGGGGCAATAGGGAAGCTTTCTTT | CASSLTGGNREAFF
. | . | TRBJ2-3 | TRBV5-1 | TGCGCCAGCAGCTTGGCCCAGGGCCCCCCGCCCACAGATACGCAGTATTTT | CASSLAQGPPPTDTQYF
. | . | TRBJ1-1 | TRBV6-6 | TGTGCCAGCAGCTCCGGACAGTTCTTTGAAGCTTTCTTT | CASSSGQFFEAFF
. | TRBD1 | TRBJ2-2 | TRBV18 | TGTGCCAGCCCACAGGGGTACGACACCGGGGAGCTGTTTTTT | CASPQGYDTGELFF
. | TRBD1 | TRBJ1-2 | TRBV24-1 | TGTGCCACCAGTGATCCCGGGACAGAGACCTATGGCTACACCTTC | CATSDPGTETYGYTF
many | TRBD1 | TRBJ2-5 | TRBV7-8 | TGTGCCAGCAGCCGGGACAGACAAGAGACCCAGTACTTC | CASSRDRQETQYF
. | TRBD2 | TRBJ2-3 | TRBV28 | TGTGCCAGCAGCCTCGGGGGGGCGAACACAGATACGCAGTATTTT | CASSLGGANTDTQYF
. | TRBD1 | TRBJ2-5 | TRBV19 | TGTGCCAGTAGTTCCACACCGGGACAGCTTGAAGAGACCCAGTACTTC | CASSSTPGQLEETQYF
once | TRBD1 | TRBJ2-3 | TRBV6-4 | TGTGCCAGCAGTGTGACAGGGTTCACAGATACGCAGTATTTT | CASSVTGFTDTQYF
. | . | TRBJ1-6 | TRBV28 | TGTGTTTCCTCGAGGGCCCCGAATTCACCCCTCCACTTT | CVSSRAPNSPLHF
. | TRBD1 | TRBJ2-1 | TRBV6-5 | TGTGCCAGCAGTCGGACAGGGAACGAGCAGTTCTTC | CASSRTGNEQFF
. | TRBD2 | TRBJ2-3 | TRBV3-1/TRBV3-2 | TGTGCCAGCAGCCAAGAATGGGGCGGGGGGGTTTCAAAGCAGTATTTT | CASSQEWGGGVSKQYF
. | TRBD1 | TRBJ1-4 | TRBV7-3 | TGTGCCAGCAGCTCGCGAACAGGGGCCACTAATGAAAAACTGTTTTTT | CASSSRTGATNEKLFF
few | TRBD1 | TRBJ1-5 | TRBV30 | TGTGCCTGGAGTTCGGGACAGGGATTCAATCAGCCCCAGCATTTT | CAWSSGQGFNQPQHF
. | . | TRBJ1-4 | TRBV2 | TGTGCCAGCAATGGGGCGCGGGAGGAAAAACTGTTTTTT | CASNGAREEKLFF
. | TRBD1 | TRBJ2-5 | TRBV7-9 | TGTGCCAGCTTAGGAGCAGACAGGGCGGAAGGGACCCAGTACTTC | CASLGADRAEGTQYF
few | TRBD1 | TRBJ2-1 | TRBV7-3 | TGTGCCAGCAGCCGAGGGACAGGGAGCTATGAGCAGTTCTTC | CASSRGTGSYEQFF